This TCR beta chain was recovered during a study of cytomegalovirus exposure and HLA in healthy donors. V gave up 4 bases and J gave up 8 bases, with 17 bases separating them. CDR3 length equals 15 residues. CDR1 is MNHEY and CDR2 is SMNVEV in the germline V gene (reference sequence). The study ran its PCR with 60 Vbeta and 13 Jbeta primers. Libraries were prepared by immunoSEQ multiplex PCR; TCRdb keeps only in-frame clonotypes and omits some of them. The data show more than 150,000 clones, with approximately 84% seen just once and 0.2% to 0.3% held by the top ten. This TCR came from a boy younger than 18 in good health and CMV-seronegative. The sample consisted of PBMCs. The rearrangement uses TRBV27 and TRBJ1-4, with D unclear. The CDR3 loop is CASSYTGERGEKLFF. CDR3 in DNA: TGTGCCAGCAGTTATACCGGGGAAAGAGGGGAAAAACTGTTTTTT.